The 22 T cell receptor beta chains reported below all come from one sample, sequenced in a study of T cell repertoires in aging, cancer and after chemotherapy. Rearranged V-D-J TRB sequences were amplified with a mixed TRB-A/B primer pool. TCRdb analysed the multiplex PCR reads with MiXCR anew, one entry per CDR3 protein. This table holds some 6,000 distinct CDR3 sequences, roughly 29% found once. Peripheral blood genomic DNA, not sorted cells or RNA, was the template. The sample taken for sequencing was blood. Receptors originate from a human donor in good health.

The chain employs TRBV30 and TRBJ1-2; D call uncertain. Germline CDR1 and CDR2: GTSNPN and SVGIG (reference sequence). V gave up 5 bases and J gave up 7 bases, with 14 bases separating them. The CDR3 has 12 amino acids. CDR3 sequence: CAWSLGEGGYTF. CDR3 DNA: TGTGCCTGGTCTTTAGGAGAGGGTGGCTACACCTTC.

Notes on this clonotype: Being one base from a much bigger clone, this may be a read error. The rearrangement uses TRBV19 and TRBJ1-5, with 7 bases that match TRBD1. This CDR3 has 13 residues. V lost 5 bases and J lost 4; bases outside the gene matches: 2. From germline, CDR1 is LNHDA and CDR2 SQIVND (reference sequence). The CDR3 DNA reads as TGTGCCAGTAGTGGGACAGTGAATCAGCCCCAGCATTTT. Translating gives CASSGTVNQPQHF.

The chain joins TRBV19 to TRBJ2-1; 13 bases align to TRBD2. CDR1 and CDR2 (germline): LNHDA, SQIVND (reference sequence). The ends lost 7 bases at V and 5 bases at J; junction bases unmatched: 8. The CDR3 is made up of 16 amino acids. CDR3 DNA: TGTGCCAGTAAAAGAGTAGGGACTAGCGGGGACAATGAGCAGTTCTTC. It encodes CASKRVGTSGDNEQFF.

This clonotype was seen more than once but under ten times. V is TRBV19 and J is TRBJ1-1; D gene ambiguous. This CDR3 contains 12 residues. Trimming took 5 bases from V and 5 from J, leaving 9 bases between them. Per the germline V gene, CDR1 is LNHDA and CDR2 is SQIVND (reference sequence). The CDR3 DNA follows: TGTGCCAGTAGTTTTGTCGGGACTGAAGCTTTCTTT. Protein sequence: CASSFVGTEAFF.

This clonotype was observed a handful of times. The V and J genes are TRBV20-1 and TRBJ1-4; D uncertain. The CDR3 loop spans 16 amino acids. The germline V gene encodes CDR1 DFQATT and CDR2 SNEGSKA (reference sequence). V lost 0 bases to trimming and J lost 10 bases, with 21 bases between them. In nucleotides, the CDR3 is TGCAGTGCTAGAGATTCTGAACGGACTTTTAACCGAAAACTGTTTTTT. It is translated as CSARDSERTFNRKLFF.

This clonotype is classed as medium-sized. The chain joins TRBV6-5 to TRBJ1-2; D perhaps matches TRBD1 (6 bases). From germline, CDR1 is MNHEY and CDR2 SVGAGI. The length of the CDR3 is 16 residues. Trimming took 4 bases from V and 1 from J, leaving 16 bases between them. CDR3 DNA sequence: TGTGCCAGCAGTTCCGAACGCGGGACACATAACTATGGCTACACCTTC. It yields the protein CASSSERGTHNYGYTF.

By sample share, this clonotype is medium-sized (0.01 to 0.1%). The V and J genes are TRBV6-5 and TRBJ2-3, with 7 bases fitting TRBD2. The V gene end was trimmed by 8 bases and the J gene end by 2 bases; junction bases not matched to a gene: 7. CDR3 size: 14 residues. Germline V gene lookup returns CDR1 MNHEY and CDR2 SVGAGI. The CDR3 DNA follows: TGTGCCAGCCGGGCTAGCGGACACACAGATACGCAGTATTTT. Its protein product is CASRASGHTDTQYF.

V and J are TRBV7-2 and TRBJ2-7; a weak D match, TRBD2 (6 bases). Trimming shortened V by 4 bases and J by 2 bases, and 9 bases separated the two germline ends. Germline V CDR1 and CDR2: SGHTA, FQGNSA. CDR3 length: 13 amino acids. The CDR3 sequence is CASSYGGTYEQYF. The CDR3 DNA reads TGTGCCAGCAGCTATGGCGGGACCTACGAGCAGTACTTC.

The chain carries TRBV19 and TRBJ2-1; no clear D gene. Trimming removed 3 bases from V and 6 bases from J, with 3 bases in between. Germline lookup yields CDR1 LNHDA and CDR2 SQIVND (reference sequence). The CDR3 totals 11 residues. DNA for the CDR3: TGTGCCAGTAGTATTTCCAATGAGCAGTTCTTC. This gives the protein CASSISNEQFF.

A word on this clonotype: This may stem from a read error, because a much larger clone lies one nucleotide away. The chain recombines TRBV11-3 with TRBJ1-2; D gene uncertain. Germline V gene sequence: CDR1 SGHNT, CDR2 YENEEA. This CDR3 comprises 14 residues. CDR3 sequence reads: CASSQPDGVGGYIF. Written as DNA, the CDR3 is TGTGCCAGCAGCCAACCGGACGGAGTGGGTGGCTACATCTTC.

This clonotype has only a few counts. The chain recombines TRBV6-1 with TRBJ1-6, with TRBD1 as a possible D gene (6 bases). This CDR3 has 13 amino acids. The germline V gene has CDR1 MNHNS and CDR2 SASEGT. V was clipped by 2 bases and J by 10 bases, with 9 bases between them. This CDR3 reads CASSETGSSPLHF. DNA of the CDR3: TGTGCCAGCAGTGAAACAGGGAGCTCACCCCTCCACTTT.

This clonotype was seen a handful of times. The genes are TRBV7-2 and TRBJ2-1; 7 nucleotides agree with TRBD2. V lost 1 base and J lost 1; bases outside the gene matches: 10. There are 18 residues in the CDR3. Germline V CDR1 and CDR2: SGHTA, FQGNSA. The CDR3 protein is CASSLVVSGRSSYNEQFF. The CDR3 DNA is TGTGCCAGCAGCTTAGTAGTTAGCGGGCGCTCATCCTACAATGAGCAGTTCTTC.

By sample fraction, this clonotype is medium-sized (0.01 to 0.1%). This chain joins TRBV19 and TRBJ1-6; D is undetermined. The V gene lost 8 bases and the J gene lost 10 bases, with 15 bases spanning the gap. CDR3 length: 13 amino acids. Germline loops: CDR1 LNHDA, CDR2 SQIVND (reference sequence). The CDR3 coding sequence is TGTGCCAGTTCCTCCGGGTCAGCCTCACCCCTCCACTTT. This gives the protein CASSSGSASPLHF.

This clonotype was seen more than once but under ten times. The rearrangement joins TRBV5-1 to TRBJ2-7; D is possibly TRBD1 or TRBD2 (5 bases each). The ends were cut back, 7 bases at V and 1 base at J, with 18 bases in the middle. The germline V gene has CDR1 SGHRS and CDR2 YFSETQ. The CDR3 is 15 amino acids. The CDR3 is CASRWGSYSSYEQYF. The CDR3, as DNA: TGCGCCAGCCGGTGGGGGTCTTACTCTTCCTACGAGCAGTACTTC. Supplemented by reference TRBV5-1 and TRBJ2-7, the full variable domain reads KAGVTQTPRYLIKTRGQQVTLSCSPISGHRSVSWYQQTPGQGLQFLFEYFSETQRNKGNFPGRFSGRQFSNSRSEMNVSTLELGDSALYLCASRWGSYSSYEQYFGPGTRLTVT.

A few counts support this clonotype. The genes are TRBV19 and TRBJ2-7; tentatively, D is TRBD1 or TRBD2 (5 bases each). This CDR3 is 14 amino acids long. V was clipped by 5 bases and J by 0 bases, with 11 bases between them. Germline V CDR1 and CDR2: LNHDA, SQIVND (reference sequence). The CDR3 here is CASSLRGTSYEQYF. CDR3 DNA: TGTGCCAGTAGTCTCCGAGGGACCTCCTACGAGCAGTACTTC.

This sequence joins TRBV5-3 and TRBJ1-1; 8 bases fit TRBD1. TRBV5-3 is treated as an ORF (open reading frame) with a function not yet certain. The CDR3 consists of 13 residues. V lost 4 bases and J lost 9; bases outside the gene matches: 8. The DNA of the CDR3 is TGTGCCAGAAGCCTAGACAGGGGCCGGAAAGCTTTCTTT. Translation: CARSLDRGRKAFF.

In its sample, this clonotype is medium-sized. V usage is TRBV11-3 and J usage is TRBJ2-1; no reliable D call. Trimming removed 1 base from V and 4 bases from J, with 14 bases in between. CDR1 and CDR2 from the germline V gene are SGHNT and YENEEA. The CDR3 contains 16 residues. The CDR3 DNA is TGTGCCAGCAGCTTAGTTCCCGTGAGCAGATACAATGAGCAGTTCTTC. Translated: CASSLVPVSRYNEQFF. Full variable domain (remainder filled in from reference TRBV11-3 and TRBJ2-1): EAGVVQSPRYKIIEKKQPVAFWCNPISGHNTLYWYLQNLGQGPELLIRYENEEAVDDSQLPKDRFSAERLKGVDSTLKIQPAELGDSAVYLCASSLVPVSRYNEQFFGPGTRLTVL.

This chain connects TRBV20-1 to TRBJ1-2; D gene unclear. The CDR3 runs 14 residues. Germline V gene sequence: CDR1 DFQATT, CDR2 SNEGSKA (reference sequence). Trimming shortened V by 7 bases and J by 2 bases, and 17 bases separated the two germline ends. The CDR3 region has the DNA TGCAGTGGTCCGAGGGAGGGTCGGAACTATGGCTACACCTTC. The encoded protein is CSGPREGRNYGYTF.

V and J are TRBV14 and TRBJ2-7; tentative D call: TRBD2 (5 bases). In germline, CDR1 is SGHDN, CDR2 FVKESK. V was cut by 1 base and J by 6 bases, with 16 bases left in between. The CDR3 has 15 residues. Here the CDR3 reads CASSQGAPAAGEQYF. The DNA for the CDR3 is TGTGCCAGCAGCCAAGGCGCCCCCGCTGCGGGCGAGCAGTACTTC.

This sequence joins TRBV19 and TRBJ2-3; 10 bases map to TRBD1. The germline V gene encodes CDR1 LNHDA and CDR2 SQIVND (reference sequence). This CDR3 is built from 17 residues. The junction had 13 bases not matched to a gene; V was cut back by 3 bases and J by 7 bases. The CDR3 coding sequence is TGTGCCAGTAGTATGGGGACAGGGGAAAAGAATTTGTATACGCAGTATTTT. Amino acids: CASSMGTGEKNLYTQYF.

The sample holds a few counts of this clonotype. The genes are TRBV19 and TRBJ1-5, with D possibly TRBD1 on 5 matching bases. Between the trimmed V and J ends, which lost 3 bases and 6 bases, there was a span of 9 bases. Per germline, CDR1 LNHDA and CDR2 SQIVND (reference sequence). This CDR3 contains 13 residues. The CDR3 DNA is TGTGCCAGTAGTATTTTACAGGCTCAGCCCCAGCATTTT. It is translated as CASSILQAQPQHF.

This chain links TRBV6-1 with TRBJ1-3; D might be TRBD1 (6 bases). The V end lost 5 bases, the J end lost 4 bases, and 15 bases lay between the germline ends. CDR1 is MNHNS and CDR2 is SASEGT in the germline V gene. This CDR3 has 15 amino acids. This CDR3 reads CASSLQGVTGNTIYF. The DNA of the CDR3 is TGTGCCAGCAGTCTACAGGGAGTCACGGGAAACACCATATATTTT.